Below are 9 T cell receptor beta chains sequenced from a single sample in a study of blood T cell repertoires in COVID-19. Using immunoSEQ multiplex PCR, the repertoire was profiled, and TCRdb retains in-frame clones only, with some absent. The data hold 200,000 to 250,000 clones, with 80% to 90% observed a single time. Source material: PBMCs or T cells enriched from blood (not recorded which). Source of these receptors: a woman aged 40-49 years with acute COVID-19.

The chain couples TRBV12-2 to TRBJ2-2; TRBD2, the table's D call, lacks a check against the DNA. TRBV12-2 corresponds to a pseudogene. The CDR3 totals 19 residues. Here the CDR3 DNA reads TGTGCAAGTCGCTTCCCCCGTGCCCTGACTAGCGAGAACACCGGGGAGCTGTTTTTT. Translating gives CASRFPRALTSENTGELFF.

The rearrangement links TRBV28 to TRBJ2-2, with 9 positions matching TRBD2. The CDR3 runs 16 residues. V lost 3 bases and J lost 0; bases outside the gene matches: 2. Germline V lookup: CDR1 MDHEN, CDR2 SYDVKM. CDR3 in amino acids: CASSLGLAANTGELFF. In DNA, the CDR3 is TGTGCCAGCAGTTTGGGACTAGCTGCGAACACCGGGGAGCTGTTTTTT.

This clone was detected only once. The chain employs TRBV6-2 or TRBV6-3 and TRBJ1-4, with D possibly matching TRBD1 (6 bases). This CDR3 has 14 amino acids. Trimming removed 5 bases from V and 7 bases from J, with 14 bases in between. CDR1 is MNHEY and CDR2 is SVGEGT in the germline V gene. The CDR3 here is CASSNRASGEKLFF. In nucleotides, the CDR3 is TGTGCCAGCAGTAACAGGGCGTCGGGTGAAAAACTGTTTTTT.

This rearrangement joins TRBV11-2 to TRBJ2-1, with 7 bases fitting TRBD2. The germline V gene encodes CDR1 SGHAT and CDR2 FQNNGV. Trimming cost V 5 bases and J 4 bases; bases outside gene matches: 5. The CDR3 covers 14 residues. For the CDR3, the DNA is TGTGCCAGCAGCCAACCGGGAGGTTACAATGAGCAGTTCTTC. Its protein product is CASSQPGGYNEQFF.

The rearrangement joins TRBV3-1 (or the pseudogene TRBV3-2) to TRBJ2-3, with TRBD2 matching 10 bases. The CDR3 is 15 residues long. V lost 5 bases and J lost 4; bases outside the gene matches: 6. From germline, CDR1 is LGHDT and CDR2 YNNKEL (reference sequence). CDR3 amino acids: CASSISGRRADTQYF. The CDR3 nucleotides read TGTGCCAGCAGCATTAGCGGGAGGAGGGCAGATACGCAGTATTTT.

CDR3 nucleotides: TGTGCCAGCAGGAGAGACAAGACCCAGTACTTC. The encoded protein is CASRRDKTQYF. The genes are TRBV2 and TRBJ2-5; no firm D call. V dropped 6 bases and J dropped 6 bases, with 8 bases sitting between them. CDR3 length: 11 residues. Germline CDR1 and CDR2: SNHLY and FYNNEI. The full variable domain, with the rest looked up from reference TRBV2 and TRBJ2-5, is EPEVTQTPSHQVTQMGQEVILRCVPISNHLYFYWYRQILGQKVEFLVSFYNNEISEKSEIFDDQFSVERPDGSNFTLKIRSTKLEDSAMYFCASRRDKTQYFGPGTRLLVL.

This sequence joins TRBV15 and TRBJ1-1; D is possibly TRBD1 (6 bases). CDR1 and CDR2 from the germline V gene are LNHNV and YYDKDF (reference sequence). V was pared by 2 bases and J by 4 bases, with 14 bases between. This CDR3 contains 15 residues. The DNA of the CDR3 is TGTGCCACCAGCAGAACCCAAACAGGGCCCACTGAAGCTTTCTTT. Translated, it gives CATSRTQTGPTEAFF.

The chain has TRBV9 and TRBJ2-2; D is undetermined. The V end was cut by 1 base, the J end by 3 bases, with 13 bases between. There are 16 residues in the CDR3. Germline CDR1 is SGDLS and CDR2 is YYNGEE. The CDR3 reads CASSVSLVLDTGELFF. The CDR3 DNA reads TGTGCCAGCAGCGTAAGCCTAGTGCTAGACACCGGGGAGCTGTTTTTT.

The chain uses TRBV19 and TRBJ2-3; 11 nucleotides match TRBD1. Germline trimming cut 6 bases from V and 6 bases from J; bases unmatched to any gene: 11. CDR3 length equals 16 residues. CDR1 LNHDA and CDR2 SQIVND come from the germline V gene (reference sequence). The CDR3 here is CASSPWGQGDSDTQYF. CDR3 in DNA: TGTGCCAGTAGCCCATGGGGACAGGGGGATTCGGATACGCAGTATTTT.